This passage covers 10 T cell receptor beta chains from one sample sequenced in a study of shared clonotypes between healthy human individuals. The protocol was immunoSEQ multiplex PCR, while the TCRdb copy is restricted to in-frame clones and leaves out a portion. The sample includes around 690,000 clones, about nine tenths of them seen just once. Material for sequencing was memory CD8+ T cells from PBMCs. This sample's subset: CD45RO+ cells pooled with CCR7-negative TemRA cells. The receptors here all came from a man aged 18 to 30 in good health. Some clones in this sample may be carry-over from other donors' samples.

The rearrangement joins TRBV5-6 to TRBJ2-3, with unresolved D. CDR1 is SGHDT and CDR2 is YYEEEE in the germline V gene. The CDR3 contains 14 residues. Between the trimmed V and J ends, which lost 1 base and 8 bases, there was a span of 14 bases. The CDR3 DNA reads as TGTGCCAGCAGCTTGTCTGAAGCCTTGGGTACGCAGTATTTT. This translates into CASSLSEALGTQYF.

V gene TRBV19 combines with J gene TRBJ2-7; 11 nucleotides agree with TRBD1. This CDR3 contains 13 residues. The germline gives CDR1 LNHDA, CDR2 SQIVND (reference sequence). After removal of 0 bases from V and 13 bases from J, the junction contained 5 bases not matched to a gene. CDR3 in amino acids: CASSIDQGQGGYF. CDR3 bases: TGTGCCAGTAGTATAGATCAGGGACAGGGGGGATACTTC.

The genes are TRBV4-1 and TRBJ2-7, with a weak D call TRBD1 (6 bases). V was shortened by 3 bases and J by 2 bases, with 8 bases between the two germline ends. Germline CDR1 MGHRA, CDR2 YSYEKL. The CDR3 is 13 residues long. For the CDR3, the DNA is TGCGCCAGCAGCCAGAGACAGGCCTACGAGCAGTACTTC. Encoded protein: CASSQRQAYEQYF.

CDR3 region: CASSVGVDRGYNEQFF. The CDR3 DNA is TGTGCCAGCAGCGTAGGTGTAGACAGGGGGTACAATGAGCAGTTCTTC. The chain links TRBV9 to TRBJ2-1; 9 positions agree with TRBD1. Germline assignment: CDR1 SGDLS and CDR2 YYNGEE. Unmatched junction bases numbered 5, after V lost 0 bases and J lost 4 bases. This CDR3 spans 16 amino acids.

This clone was seen a single time. The V call is TRBV11-2, the J call TRBJ2-7; possibly TRBD1 for D (6 bases). With 3 bases removed from V and 0 bases from J, the gap between germline ends came to 9 bases. The germline V gene has CDR1 SGHAT and CDR2 FQNNGV. This CDR3 contains 14 residues. The CDR3 loop is CASSLTGTSYEQYF. Here the CDR3 DNA reads TGTGCCAGCAGCTTGACAGGTACCTCCTACGAGCAGTACTTC.

This sequence joins TRBV6-1 and TRBJ2-7; D possibly corresponds to TRBD1 (6 bases). CDR1 MNHNS and CDR2 SASEGT come from the germline V gene. Trimming took off 5 bases at V and 5 bases at J, with 10 bases between the two ends. CDR3 length equals 12 residues. In nucleotides, the CDR3 is TGTGCCAGCAGTCGACAGGTCCACGAGCAGTACTTC. It specifies CASSRQVHEQYF.

The J gene is TRBJ2-2, the V gene TRBV6-5; D not certain. The V and J ends lost 0 bases and 7 bases respectively, with 12 bases between them. The CDR3 has 15 residues. Germline-derived CDR1 and CDR2 are MNHEY and SVGAGI. CDR3 loop: CASSYSISLHGELFF. The CDR3 nucleotides are TGTGCCAGCAGTTACTCGATCTCGTTGCACGGGGAGCTGTTTTTT.

The rearrangement joins TRBV27 to TRBJ2-7; tentative D call: TRBD2 (5 bases). Trimming pared 2 bases from V and 6 bases from J, leaving 17 bases between. The CDR3 runs 15 residues. Looked up from germline, CDR1 is MNHEY and CDR2 is SMNVEV (reference sequence). CDR3: CASSLGLGGSGEQYF. Here the CDR3 DNA reads TGTGCCAGCAGTTTAGGGCTCGGAGGAAGTGGCGAGCAGTACTTC.

V gene TRBV9 combines with J gene TRBJ2-7, with D perhaps matching TRBD1 or TRBD2 (5 bases each). Between the trimmed V and J ends, which lost 4 bases and 4 bases, there was a span of 12 bases. CDR3 length: 13 residues. CDR1 is SGDLS and CDR2 is YYNGEE in the germline V gene. CDR3 sequence (DNA): TGTGCCAGCAGCTCTAGGGACCGGTACGAGCAGTACTTC. Protein: CASSSRDRYEQYF. The full variable domain, its missing parts supplied by reference TRBV9 and TRBJ2-7, is DSGVTQTPKHLITATGQRVTLRCSPRSGDLSVYWYQQSLDQGLQFLIQYYNGEERAKGNILERFSAQQFPDLHSELNLSSLELGDSALYFCASSSRDRYEQYFGPGTRLTVT.

The J gene is TRBJ1-2, the V gene TRBV5-4; 10 bases agree with TRBD1. The CDR3 has 15 amino acids. The V and J ends lost 3 bases and 7 bases, in that order; junction bases with no gene match: 9. Germline V gene lookup returns CDR1 SGHNT and CDR2 YYREEE (reference sequence). The CDR3 reads CASSSGTGDLGGYTF. The CDR3 DNA is TGTGCCAGCAGCTCCGGGACAGGGGATTTGGGTGGCTACACCTTC.